These 24 T cell receptor beta chains share one sample of origin, sequenced in a study of long-term antiretroviral therapy in people with HIV. Runs used v3.0 of the immunoSEQ assay and were done at survey level. Measured with immunoSEQ multiplex PCR; TCRdb has only the in-frame clones, and not every one. The sample yields roughly 25,000 clones, 85% seen once. The sequences come from unsorted PBMCs, collected 2.3 years after starting antiretroviral therapy. The receptors stem from a man aged 40-55 years with HIV.

This chain uses TRBV12-5 with TRBJ1-1; 9 nucleotides agree with TRBD1. Germline CDR1 and CDR2: LGHNT and FRNRAP. V lost 2 bases, J lost 0 bases, and 7 bases stayed unmatched. The CDR3 is made up of 17 amino acids. Here the CDR3 reads CASGLKRTGAMNTEAFF. The CDR3 DNA reads as TGTGCTAGTGGTTTGAAGAGGACAGGGGCCATGAACACTGAAGCTTTCTTT.

This rearrangement joins TRBV5-1 to TRBJ2-6, with 7 positions matching TRBD2. Losses at the gene ends were 1 base for V and 0 bases for J; bases not matched to a gene: 7. The germline V gene has CDR1 SGHRS and CDR2 YFSETQ. CDR3 length: 18 residues. This CDR3 is CASSLMGDYSSGANVLTF. For the CDR3, the DNA is TGCGCCAGCAGCTTGATGGGGGACTATTCCTCTGGGGCCAACGTCCTGACTTTC.

The chain recombines TRBV7-9 with TRBJ2-1; TRBD2 agrees at 9 bases. Trimming cost V 8 bases and J 7 bases; bases outside gene matches: 12. This CDR3 spans 15 amino acids. Germline V gene data show CDR1 as SEHNR and CDR2 as FQNEAQ (reference sequence). The CDR3 region is CASPSISGSVNEQFF. CDR3 in DNA: TGTGCCAGCCCATCGATTAGCGGGAGTGTGAATGAGCAGTTCTTC.

V is TRBV4-1 and J is TRBJ2-3, with 8 bases that match TRBD1. Trimming took 1 base from V and 4 from J; bases not matched to a gene: 4. This CDR3 contains 15 residues. Germline assignment: CDR1 MGHRA and CDR2 YSYEKL. CDR3 DNA: TGCGCCAGCAGCCAAGCTGACAGGGGTCCAGATACGCAGTATTTT. The encoded protein is CASSQADRGPDTQYF.

This sequence joins TRBV9 and TRBJ1-1, with 7 bases aligning to TRBD1. The germline CDR1 and CDR2 sequences are SGDLS and YYNGEE. J gave up 7 bases and V 3 bases, and 9 bases lay outside the gene matches. The CDR3 is 14 residues long. CDR3 sequence: CASSGPGGVGEAFF. The CDR3 DNA follows: TGTGCCAGCAGCGGCCCAGGGGGGGTTGGTGAAGCTTTCTTT.

The V and J genes are TRBV5-1 and TRBJ2-1; the match to TRBD2 covers 7 bases. Germline lookup yields CDR1 SGHRS and CDR2 YFSETQ. V dropped 1 base and J dropped 4; count of bases not matched to a gene: 8. The CDR3 totals 16 residues. DNA of the CDR3: TGCGCCAGCAGCTTGCGCGGGAGATACACGTACAATGAGCAGTTCTTC. Protein product: CASSLRGRYTYNEQFF.

The V and J genes are TRBV19 and TRBJ1-2, with D tentatively TRBD1 (5 bases). CDR3 size: 16 residues. Trimming removed 1 base at V and 3 bases at J, with 15 bases between. CDR1 LNHDA and CDR2 SQIVND come from the germline V gene (reference sequence). The CDR3 sequence is CASSIVGRDGHYGYTF. CDR3 coding DNA: TGTGCCAGTAGTATAGTGGGACGGGACGGTCACTATGGCTACACCTTC.

The chain recombines TRBV5-1 with TRBJ1-1; 7 bases align to TRBD1. From germline, CDR1 is SGHRS and CDR2 YFSETQ. The junction had 3 bases not matched to a gene; V was cut back by 4 bases and J by 0 bases. The CDR3 is 14 amino acids. The CDR3 coding sequence is TGCGCCAGCAGCCGGGGACAGATGAACACTGAAGCTTTCTTT. Its translation is CASSRGQMNTEAFF.

The rearrangement joins TRBV4-1 to TRBJ1-2; 10 bases are a match to TRBD1. V dropped 3 bases and J dropped 0; count of bases not matched to a gene: 1. Germline V gives CDR1 MGHRA, CDR2 YSYEKL. The CDR3 runs to 15 residues. The CDR3, as DNA: TGCGCCAGCAGCCAGACAGGGGGCTCTAACTATGGCTACACCTTC. This translates into CASSQTGGSNYGYTF.

The rearrangement joins TRBV2 to TRBJ2-5; TRBD2 matches at 8 bases. The junction had 11 bases not matched to a gene; V was cut back by 7 bases and J by 1 base. The CDR3 runs to 16 residues. The germline CDR1 and CDR2 sequences are SNHLY and FYNNEI. The CDR3 nucleotides are TGTGCCAGCATCCCTCCAGCGGGAGCAATCCAAGAGACCCAGTACTTC. Translated: CASIPPAGAIQETQYF.

This clone was seen a handful of times. This chain joins TRBV27 and TRBJ2-2, with 11 nucleotides matching TRBD2. The J segment lost 4 bases and the V segment lost 5 bases, leaving 9 bases of the junction unmatched. The CDR3 runs 17 residues. Per the germline V gene, CDR1 is MNHEY and CDR2 is SMNVEV (reference sequence). CDR3 sequence: CASSPTGTSGFTGELFF. CDR3 nucleotides: TGTGCCAGCAGTCCAACCGGGACTAGCGGCTTCACCGGGGAGCTGTTTTTT.

V usage is TRBV6-6 and J usage is TRBJ1-4; D may be TRBD1 (6 bases). Trimming left V 6 bases short and J 5 bases short, with 16 bases between. CDR3 length: 15 amino acids. Germline V CDR1 and CDR2: MNHNY, SVGAGI (reference sequence). Written as DNA, the CDR3 is TGTGCCAGCAGCTCCAGGGGTTGGCGAAATGAAAAACTGTTTTTT. Its translation is CASSSRGWRNEKLFF.

Here the CDR3 DNA reads TGTGCCAGTAGTATGTACTTCGCAGATACGCAGTATTTT. This codes for CASSMYFADTQYF. The chain links TRBV19 to TRBJ2-3, with D unclear. The CDR3 is made up of 13 amino acids. Deletions cut 3 bases from V and 4 bases from J, with 8 bases between. Germline V gives CDR1 LNHDA, CDR2 SQIVND (reference sequence). The whole variable domain, filled in from reference TRBV19 and TRBJ2-3, reads DGGITQSPKYLFRKEGQNVTLSCEQNLNHDAMYWYRQDPGQGLRLIYYSQIVNDFQKGDIAEGYSVSREKKESFPLTVTSAQKNPTAFYLCASSMYFADTQYFGPGTRLTVL.

The rearrangement uses TRBV5-1 and TRBJ2-3; the match to TRBD2 covers 10 bases. The CDR3 consists of 14 residues. With 2 bases clipped from V and 3 bases from J, the junction kept 0 bases outside the gene matches. Germline-derived CDR1 and CDR2 are SGHRS and YFSETQ. CDR3 DNA: TGCGCCAGCAGCTTTAGCGGGAGGACAGATACGCAGTATTTT. This sequence encodes CASSFSGRTDTQYF.

The V gene is TRBV4-2, the J gene TRBJ2-1, with 7 positions matching TRBD2. From germline, CDR1 is LGHNA and CDR2 YNFKEQ. This CDR3 has 17 amino acids. The V gene end was trimmed by 3 bases and the J gene end by 0 bases; junction bases not matched to a gene: 8. The CDR3 loop reads CASSHPREGNSYNEQFF. The CDR3 nucleotides read TGTGCCAGCAGCCACCCTAGGGAGGGCAACTCCTACAATGAGCAGTTCTTC.

This clone was detected only a few times. This chain uses TRBV6-6 with TRBJ1-3; D is possibly TRBD1 (5 bases). Trimming cost V 4 bases and J 1 base, with 8 bases left between them. The CDR3 is 14 amino acids. From germline, CDR1 is MNHNY and CDR2 SVGAGI (reference sequence). CDR3 nucleotides: TGTGCCAGCAGTTGGGACCGGTCTGGAAACACCATATATTTT. Protein sequence: CASSWDRSGNTIYF.

The gene calls are TRBV6-5 and TRBJ2-3; TRBD2 might be the D (5 bases). The CDR3 runs 13 residues. Germline-derived CDR1 and CDR2 are MNHEY and SVGAGI. Trimming pared 0 bases from V and 7 bases from J, leaving 8 bases between. CDR3 residues: CASSYSREYTQYF. Written as DNA, the CDR3 is TGTGCCAGCAGTTACTCCCGGGAATATACGCAGTATTTT.

This chain joins TRBV7-9 and TRBJ1-6, with 9 bases that match TRBD1. In germline, CDR1 is SEHNR, CDR2 FQNEAQ (reference sequence). The CDR3 runs 19 residues. V shed 3 bases and J 4 bases; nucleotides not matched to a gene: 13. The CDR3: CASSLIFGQGILYNSPLHF. DNA of the CDR3: TGTGCCAGCAGCTTGATCTTTGGACAGGGGATCCTGTATAATTCACCCCTCCACTTT.

V usage is TRBV6-6 and J usage is TRBJ2-7; TRBD2 might be the D (5 bases). The CDR3 runs 16 residues. Germline CDR1 MNHNY, CDR2 SVGAGI (reference sequence). V lost 4 bases and J lost 2, with 18 bases in between. CDR3 in DNA: TGTGCCAGCAGTTCCCAGCCCCAGCGGTTAACCTACGAGCAGTACTTC. Translating it yields CASSSQPQRLTYEQYF.

The chain uses TRBV5-1 and TRBJ1-1; 7 bases are shared with TRBD1. CDR1 and CDR2 (germline): SGHRS, YFSETQ. The CDR3 totals 14 residues. Trimming cost V 6 bases and J 0 bases; bases outside gene matches: 5. The DNA for the CDR3 is TGCGCCAGCAAATCAGGGGGAGTGAACACTGAAGCTTTCTTT. It encodes CASKSGGVNTEAFF. Using reference TRBV5-1 and TRBJ1-1 for the parts outside the CDR3, the full variable domain is KAGVTQTPRYLIKTRGQQVTLSCSPISGHRSVSWYQQTPGQGLQFLFEYFSETQRNKGNFPGRFSGRQFSNSRSEMNVSTLELGDSALYLCASKSGGVNTEAFFGQGTRLTVV.

This clone was observed once. The chain couples TRBV11-2 to TRBJ2-7; D is uncertain. Trimming left V 3 bases short and J 6 bases short, with 18 bases between. The CDR3 has 15 amino acids. Germline V gene lookup returns CDR1 SGHAT and CDR2 FQNNGV. The CDR3 reads CASSFGWGASSEQYF. The DNA of the CDR3 is TGTGCCAGCAGCTTTGGATGGGGTGCCTCAAGCGAGCAGTACTTC.

This chain links TRBV4-1 with TRBJ1-5, with unresolved D. Germline V lookup: CDR1 MGHRA, CDR2 YSYEKL. The V end lost 4 bases, the J end lost 1 base, and 17 bases lay between the germline ends. The CDR3 totals 17 residues. CDR3 protein: CASSPRPPDGSNQPQHF. For the CDR3, the DNA is TGCGCCAGCAGCCCGCGACCTCCCGACGGGAGCAATCAGCCCCAGCATTTT.

The chain carries TRBV19 and TRBJ2-2, with a tentative D call TRBD2 (7 bases). This CDR3 comprises 16 residues. The germline V gene encodes CDR1 LNHDA and CDR2 SQIVND (reference sequence). Trimming removed 7 bases from V and 3 bases from J, with 18 bases in between. The CDR3 nucleotides read TGTGCCAGTATAGGGGGGGGGCGATTGGACACCGGGGAGCTGTTTTTT. Its translation is CASIGGGRLDTGELFF.

This sequence joins TRBV6-5 and TRBJ2-7; 7 bases map to TRBD1. The CDR3 consists of 12 residues. Per germline, CDR1 MNHEY and CDR2 SVGAGI. Trimming took 6 bases from V and 5 from J; bases not matched to a gene: 4. The CDR3 DNA reads as TGTGCCAGCAGCCAGACAGGGAACGAGCAGTACTTC. It specifies CASSQTGNEQYF.